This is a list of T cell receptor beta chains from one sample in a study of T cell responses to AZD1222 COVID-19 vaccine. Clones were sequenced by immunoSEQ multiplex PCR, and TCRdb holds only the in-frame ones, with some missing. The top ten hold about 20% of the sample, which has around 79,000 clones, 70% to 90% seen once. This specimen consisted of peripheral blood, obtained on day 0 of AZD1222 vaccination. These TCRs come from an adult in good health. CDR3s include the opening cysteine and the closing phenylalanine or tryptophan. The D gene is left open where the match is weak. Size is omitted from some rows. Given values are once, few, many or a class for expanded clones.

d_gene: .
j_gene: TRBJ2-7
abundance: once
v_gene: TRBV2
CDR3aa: CASSDGAKTYEQYF
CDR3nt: TGTGCCAGCAGTGATGGGGCCAAAACCTACGAGCAGTACTTC

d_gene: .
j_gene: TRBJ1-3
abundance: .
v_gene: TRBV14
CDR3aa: CASSLRGSSGNTIYF
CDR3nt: TGTGCCAGCAGCCTAAGGGGCAGCTCTGGAAACACCATATATTTT

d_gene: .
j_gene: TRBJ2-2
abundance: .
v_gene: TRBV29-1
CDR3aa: CSVYEVTGELFF
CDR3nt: TGCAGCGTCTACGAGGTCACCGGGGAGCTGTTTTTT

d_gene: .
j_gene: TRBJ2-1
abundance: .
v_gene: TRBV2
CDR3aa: CAKGSSYNEQFF
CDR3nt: TGTGCCAAGGGGAGCTCCTACAATGAGCAGTTCTTC

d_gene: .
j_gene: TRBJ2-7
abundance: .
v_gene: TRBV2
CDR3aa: CASSDQGWEQYF
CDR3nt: TGTGCCAGCAGTGACCAAGGGTGGGAACAGTACTTC

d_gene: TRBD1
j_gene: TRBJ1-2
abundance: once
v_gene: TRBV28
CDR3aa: CATPADRGNYGYTF
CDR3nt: TGTGCCACCCCAGCAGACAGGGGGAACTATGGCTACACCTTC

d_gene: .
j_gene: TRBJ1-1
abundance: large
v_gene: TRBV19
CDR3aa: CASSNREGTEAFF
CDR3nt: TGTGCCAGTAGTAACAGGGAGGGCACTGAAGCTTTCTTT

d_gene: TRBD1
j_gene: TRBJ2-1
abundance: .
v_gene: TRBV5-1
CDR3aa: CASSLKGTGAINEQFF
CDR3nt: TGCGCCAGCAGCTTGAAGGGGACAGGGGCTATCAATGAGCAGTTCTTC

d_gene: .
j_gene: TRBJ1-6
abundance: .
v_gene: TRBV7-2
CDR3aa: CASSPGGYSPLHF
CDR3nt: TGTGCCAGCAGCCCGGGGGGATATTCACCCCTCCACTTT

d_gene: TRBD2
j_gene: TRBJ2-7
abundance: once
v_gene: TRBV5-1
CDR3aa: CASSLTSETEQYF
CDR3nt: TGCGCCAGCAGCTTGACTAGCGAGACCGAGCAGTACTTC

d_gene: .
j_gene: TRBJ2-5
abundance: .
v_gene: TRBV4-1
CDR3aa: CASSAHPAGSETQYF
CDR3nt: TGCGCCAGCAGCGCGCACCCGGCAGGCAGCGAGACCCAGTACTTC

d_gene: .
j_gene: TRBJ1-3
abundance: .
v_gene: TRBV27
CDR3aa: CASSLSPSSGNTIYF
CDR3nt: TGTGCCAGCAGTTTAAGCCCGAGCTCTGGAAACACCATATATTTT

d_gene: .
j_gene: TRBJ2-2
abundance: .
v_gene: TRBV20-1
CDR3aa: CSASKRAGELFF
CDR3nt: TGCAGTGCTAGTAAGAGGGCCGGGGAGCTGTTTTTT

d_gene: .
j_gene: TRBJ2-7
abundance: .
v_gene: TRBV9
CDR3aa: CASSTRAMDEQYF
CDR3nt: TGTGCCAGCAGCACAAGAGCTATGGACGAGCAGTACTTC

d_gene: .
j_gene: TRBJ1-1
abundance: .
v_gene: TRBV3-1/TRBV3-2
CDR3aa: CASSYVGDTEAFF
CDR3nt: TGTGCCAGCAGCTACGTCGGCGACACTGAAGCTTTCTTT

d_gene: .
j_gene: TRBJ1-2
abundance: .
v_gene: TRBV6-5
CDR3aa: CASSLGQPGAYGYTF
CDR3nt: TGTGCCAGCAGTTTGGGGCAGCCCGGGGCCTATGGCTACACCTTC

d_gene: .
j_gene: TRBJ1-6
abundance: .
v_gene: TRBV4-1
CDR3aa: CASSQTTSGPGNSPLHF
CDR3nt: TGCGCCAGCAGCCAAACGACGTCGGGCCCTGGGAATTCACCCCTCCACTTT

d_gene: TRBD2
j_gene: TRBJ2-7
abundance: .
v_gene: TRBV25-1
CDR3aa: CASSRLAGDPTYEQYF
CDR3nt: TGTGCCAGCAGTCGGCTAGCGGGAGATCCAACCTACGAGCAGTACTTC

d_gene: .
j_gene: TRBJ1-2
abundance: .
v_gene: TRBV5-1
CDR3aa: CASSLGQTGYGYTF
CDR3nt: TGCGCCAGCAGCTTGGGACAAACCGGCTATGGCTACACCTTC

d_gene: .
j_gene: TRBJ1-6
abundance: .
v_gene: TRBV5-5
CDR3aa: CASSLIPEGPLHF
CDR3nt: TGTGCCAGCAGCTTGATCCCAGAAGGACCCCTCCACTTT

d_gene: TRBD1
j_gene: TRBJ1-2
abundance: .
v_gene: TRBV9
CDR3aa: CASSVGGQGSNYGYTF
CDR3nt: TGTGCCAGCAGCGTAGGAGGACAGGGCTCTAACTATGGCTACACCTTC

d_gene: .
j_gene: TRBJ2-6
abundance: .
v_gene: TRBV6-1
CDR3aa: CASSEDSSGANVLTF
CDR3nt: TGTGCCAGCAGTGAAGACAGCTCTGGGGCCAACGTCCTGACTTTC

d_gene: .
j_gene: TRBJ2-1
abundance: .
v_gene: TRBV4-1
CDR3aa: CASSQENSYNEQFF
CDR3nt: TGCGCCAGCAGCCAAGAGAACAGCTACAATGAGCAGTTCTTC

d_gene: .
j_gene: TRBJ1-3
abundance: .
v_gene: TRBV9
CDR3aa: CASSADLRGAGNTIYF
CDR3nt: TGTGCCAGCAGCGCAGACCTCCGAGGAGCTGGAAACACCATATATTTT

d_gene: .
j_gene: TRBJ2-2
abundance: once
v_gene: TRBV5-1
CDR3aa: CASRLDAGEGELFF
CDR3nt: TGCGCCAGCAGACTCGACGCCGGAGAGGGGGAGCTGTTTTTT

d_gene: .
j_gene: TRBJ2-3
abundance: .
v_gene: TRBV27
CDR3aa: CASSLLGRDGTDTQYF
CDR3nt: TGTGCCAGCAGTTTGTTGGGCCGGGACGGCACAGATACGCAGTATTTT

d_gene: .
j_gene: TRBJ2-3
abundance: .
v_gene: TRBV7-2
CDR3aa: CASSLRAIADTQYF
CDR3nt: TGTGCCAGCAGCTTAAGAGCCATAGCAGATACGCAGTATTTT

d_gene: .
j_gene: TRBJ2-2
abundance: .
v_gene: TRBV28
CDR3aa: CASEVTRGAGELFF
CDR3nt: TGTGCCAGCGAGGTCACCCGAGGGGCCGGGGAGCTGTTTTTT

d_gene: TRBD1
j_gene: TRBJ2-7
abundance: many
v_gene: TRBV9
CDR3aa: CASSVAYRGGEQYF
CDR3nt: TGTGCCAGCAGCGTAGCCTACAGGGGCGGCGAGCAGTACTTC

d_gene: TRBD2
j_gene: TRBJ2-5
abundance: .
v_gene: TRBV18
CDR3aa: CASSPPLAGRGETQYF
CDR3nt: TGTGCCAGCTCACCACCGTTAGCGGGCCGTGGAGAGACCCAGTACTTC

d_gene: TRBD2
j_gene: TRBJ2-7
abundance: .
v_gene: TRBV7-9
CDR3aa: CASSSTSGREDEQYF
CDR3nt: TGTGCCAGCAGCTCCACTAGCGGGAGGGAAGACGAGCAGTACTTC

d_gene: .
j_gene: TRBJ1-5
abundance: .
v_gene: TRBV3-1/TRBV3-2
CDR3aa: CASSQDIHQPQHF
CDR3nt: TGTGCCAGCAGCCAAGATATCCATCAGCCCCAGCATTTT

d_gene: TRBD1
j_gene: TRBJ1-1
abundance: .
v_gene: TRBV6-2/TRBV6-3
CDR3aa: CASSRDRVTEAFF
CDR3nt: TGTGCCAGCAGCCGGGACAGGGTGACTGAAGCTTTCTTT

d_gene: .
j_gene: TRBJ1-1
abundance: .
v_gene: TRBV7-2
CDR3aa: CASSLGQSNTEAFF
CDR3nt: TGTGCCAGCAGCTTAGGACAGTCGAACACTGAAGCTTTCTTT

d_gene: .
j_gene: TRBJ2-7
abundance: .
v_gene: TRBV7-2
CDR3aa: CASSSGLLKNEQYF
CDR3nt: TGTGCCAGCAGCAGTGGACTACTCAAAAACGAGCAGTACTTC

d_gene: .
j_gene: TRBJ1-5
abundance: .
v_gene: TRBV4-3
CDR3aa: CASSQDTRAGNQPQHF
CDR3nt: TGCGCCAGCAGCCAAGATACGAGGGCCGGCAATCAGCCCCAGCATTTT

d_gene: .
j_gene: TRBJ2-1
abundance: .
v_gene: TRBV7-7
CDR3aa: CASSLGSSEQFF
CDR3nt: TGTGCCAGCAGCTTGGGGAGTAGTGAGCAGTTCTTC

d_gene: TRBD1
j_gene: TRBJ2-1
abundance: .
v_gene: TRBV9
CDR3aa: CASSVAYRGLEQFF
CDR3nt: TGTGCCAGCAGCGTAGCCTACAGGGGGCTGGAGCAGTTCTTC

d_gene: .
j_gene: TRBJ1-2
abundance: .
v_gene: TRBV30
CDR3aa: CAWSLNWDTRIYGYTF
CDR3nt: TGTGCCTGGAGTTTAAATTGGGACACAAGGATCTATGGCTACACCTTC

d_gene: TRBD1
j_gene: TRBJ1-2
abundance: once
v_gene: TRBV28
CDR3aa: CASSPGQGENYGYTF
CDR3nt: TGTGCCAGCAGTCCAGGACAGGGGGAAAACTATGGCTACACCTTC

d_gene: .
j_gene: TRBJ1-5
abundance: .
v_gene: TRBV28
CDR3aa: CASSLGGFGNQPQHF
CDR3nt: TGTGCCAGCAGTTTGGGCGGGTTTGGCAATCAGCCCCAGCATTTT

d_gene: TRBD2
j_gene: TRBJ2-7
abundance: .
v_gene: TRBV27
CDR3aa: CASSPRTSGRRWEQYF
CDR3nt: TGTGCCAGCAGTCCACGGACTAGCGGGAGGCGGTGGGAGCAGTACTTC

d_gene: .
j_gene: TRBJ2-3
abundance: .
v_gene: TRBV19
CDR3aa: CALSPPTADTQYF
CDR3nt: TGTGCCCTCTCCCCCCCGACAGCAGATACGCAGTATTTT

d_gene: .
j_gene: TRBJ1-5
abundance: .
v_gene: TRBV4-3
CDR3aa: CASSQEREQPQHF
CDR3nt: TGCGCCAGCAGCCAAGAAAGGGAGCAGCCCCAGCATTTT

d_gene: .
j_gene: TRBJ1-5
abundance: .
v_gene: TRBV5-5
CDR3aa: CASSFGYNQPQHF
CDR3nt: TGTGCCAGCAGCTTTGGCTACAATCAGCCCCAGCATTTT

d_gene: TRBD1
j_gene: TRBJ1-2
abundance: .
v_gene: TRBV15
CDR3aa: CATSRDVVRTGAPEDYGYTF
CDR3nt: TGTGCCACCAGCAGAGATGTAGTGAGGACAGGGGCGCCTGAGGACTATGGCTACACCTTC

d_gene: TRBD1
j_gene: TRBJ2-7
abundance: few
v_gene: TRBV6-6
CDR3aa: CAIQQGETYEQYF
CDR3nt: TGTGCCATACAACAGGGGGAAACCTACGAGCAGTACTTC